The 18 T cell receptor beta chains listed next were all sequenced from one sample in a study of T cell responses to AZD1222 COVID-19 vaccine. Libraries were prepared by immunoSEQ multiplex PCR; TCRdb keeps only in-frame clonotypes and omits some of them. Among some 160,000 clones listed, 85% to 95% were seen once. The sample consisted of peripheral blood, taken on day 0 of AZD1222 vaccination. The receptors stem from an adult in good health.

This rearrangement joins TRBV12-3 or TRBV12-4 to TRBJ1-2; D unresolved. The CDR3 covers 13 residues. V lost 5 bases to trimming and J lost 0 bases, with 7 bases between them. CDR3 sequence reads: CASSPWTNYGYTF. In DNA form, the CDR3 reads TGTGCCAGCAGTCCCTGGACTAACTATGGCTACACCTTC.

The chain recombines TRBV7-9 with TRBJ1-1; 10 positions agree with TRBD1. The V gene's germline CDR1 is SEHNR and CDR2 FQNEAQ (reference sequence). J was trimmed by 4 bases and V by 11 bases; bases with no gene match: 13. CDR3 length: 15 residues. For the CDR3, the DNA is TGTGCCTCTATCCCGACAGGGGGCGGTTTCACTGAAGCTTTCTTT. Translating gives CASIPTGGGFTEAFF.

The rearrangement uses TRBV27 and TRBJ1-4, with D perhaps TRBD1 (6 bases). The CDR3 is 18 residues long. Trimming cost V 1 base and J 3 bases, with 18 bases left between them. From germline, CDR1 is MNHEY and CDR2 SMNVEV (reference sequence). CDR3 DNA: TGTGCCAGCAGTTTATGGGGGGCAGGTGCAAGGTCTAATGAAAAACTGTTTTTT. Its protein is CASSLWGAGARSNEKLFF.

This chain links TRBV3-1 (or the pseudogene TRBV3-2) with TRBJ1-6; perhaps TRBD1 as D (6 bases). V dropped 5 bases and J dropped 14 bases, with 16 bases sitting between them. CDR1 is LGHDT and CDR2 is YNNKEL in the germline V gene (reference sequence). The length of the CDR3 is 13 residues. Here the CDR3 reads CASSRNTGSALHF. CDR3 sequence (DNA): TGTGCCAGCAGCAGAAATACAGGGTCGGCCCTCCACTTT.

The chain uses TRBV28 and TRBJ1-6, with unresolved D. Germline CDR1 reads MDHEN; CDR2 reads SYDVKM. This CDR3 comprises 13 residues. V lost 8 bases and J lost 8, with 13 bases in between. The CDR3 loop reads CASGRAWDSPLHF. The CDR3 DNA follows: TGTGCCAGCGGTAGGGCGTGGGATTCACCCCTCCACTTT.

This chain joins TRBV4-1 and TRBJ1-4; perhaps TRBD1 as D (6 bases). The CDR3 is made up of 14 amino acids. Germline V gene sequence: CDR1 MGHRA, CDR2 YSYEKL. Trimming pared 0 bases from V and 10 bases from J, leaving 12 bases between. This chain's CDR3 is CASSQDGGAGKLFF. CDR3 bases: TGCGCCAGCAGCCAAGATGGGGGGGCGGGAAAACTGTTTTTT.

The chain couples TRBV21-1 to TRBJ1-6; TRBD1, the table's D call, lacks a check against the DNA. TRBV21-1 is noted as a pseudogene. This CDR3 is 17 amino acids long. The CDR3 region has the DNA TGTGCCAGCAGCTCCCCATTCTTAGAACAGGGCTGGTCACCCCTCCACTTT. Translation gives CASSSPFLEQGWSPLHF.

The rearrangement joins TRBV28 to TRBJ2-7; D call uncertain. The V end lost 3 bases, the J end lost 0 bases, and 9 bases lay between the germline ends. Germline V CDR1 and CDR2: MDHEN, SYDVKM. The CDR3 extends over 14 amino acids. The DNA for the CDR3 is TGTGCCAGCAGTTTGGCTCAGGACTCCTACGAGCAGTACTTC. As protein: CASSLAQDSYEQYF.

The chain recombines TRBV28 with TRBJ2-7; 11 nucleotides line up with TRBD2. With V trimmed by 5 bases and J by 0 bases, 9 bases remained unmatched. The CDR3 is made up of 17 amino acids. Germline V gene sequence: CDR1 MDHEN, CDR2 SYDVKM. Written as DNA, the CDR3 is TGTGCCAGCAGTGCGCTAGCGGGGGGTTCGCTCTCCTACGAGCAGTACTTC. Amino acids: CASSALAGGSLSYEQYF.

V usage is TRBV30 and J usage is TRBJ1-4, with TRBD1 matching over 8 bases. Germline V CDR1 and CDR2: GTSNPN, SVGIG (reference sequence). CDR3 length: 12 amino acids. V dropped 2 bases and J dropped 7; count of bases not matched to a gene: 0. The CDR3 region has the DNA TGTGCCTGGAGTACAGGGGGTGAAAAACTGTTTTTT. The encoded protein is CAWSTGGEKLFF.

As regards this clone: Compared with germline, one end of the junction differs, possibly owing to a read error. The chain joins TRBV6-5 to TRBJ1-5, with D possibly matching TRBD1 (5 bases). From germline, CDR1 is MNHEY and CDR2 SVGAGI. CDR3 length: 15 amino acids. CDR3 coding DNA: TGTGCCAGCAGTGACTCCTCGACAGGCAATCAGCCCCAGCATTTT. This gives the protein CASSDSSTGNQPQHF.

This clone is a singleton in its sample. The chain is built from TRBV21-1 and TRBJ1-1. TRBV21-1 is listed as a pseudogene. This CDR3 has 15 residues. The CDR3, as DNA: TGTGCCAGCAGCACCCGGGAGGCGGGAAAGGGTGAAGCTTTCTTT. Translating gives CASSTREAGKGEAFF.

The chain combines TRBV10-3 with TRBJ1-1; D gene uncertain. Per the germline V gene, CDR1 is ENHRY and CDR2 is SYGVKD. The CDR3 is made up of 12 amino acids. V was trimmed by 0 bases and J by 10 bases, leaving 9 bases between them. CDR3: CAISESPAAAFF. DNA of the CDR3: TGTGCCATCAGTGAGTCCCCGGCCGCAGCTTTCTTT.

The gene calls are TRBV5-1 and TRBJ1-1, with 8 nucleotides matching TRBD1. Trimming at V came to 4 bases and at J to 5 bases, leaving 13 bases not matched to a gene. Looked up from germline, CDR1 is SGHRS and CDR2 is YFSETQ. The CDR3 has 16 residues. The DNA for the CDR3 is TGCGCCAGCAGCGGCGAGGTCCAGGGGGCGTCGACTGAAGCTTTCTTT. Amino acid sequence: CASSGEVQGASTEAFF.

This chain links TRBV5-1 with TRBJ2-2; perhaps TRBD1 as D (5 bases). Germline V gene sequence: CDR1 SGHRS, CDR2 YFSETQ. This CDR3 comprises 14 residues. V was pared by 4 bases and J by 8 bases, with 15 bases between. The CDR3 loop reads CASSHYEQAGELFF. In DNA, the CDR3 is TGCGCCAGCAGCCACTACGAACAGGCGGGGGAGCTGTTTTTT.

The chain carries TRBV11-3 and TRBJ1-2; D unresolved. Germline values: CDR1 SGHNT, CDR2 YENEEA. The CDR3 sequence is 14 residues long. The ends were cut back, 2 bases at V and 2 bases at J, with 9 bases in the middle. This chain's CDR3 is CASSLRRGNYGYTF. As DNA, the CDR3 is TGTGCCAGCAGCTTACGGCGAGGGAACTATGGCTACACCTTC.

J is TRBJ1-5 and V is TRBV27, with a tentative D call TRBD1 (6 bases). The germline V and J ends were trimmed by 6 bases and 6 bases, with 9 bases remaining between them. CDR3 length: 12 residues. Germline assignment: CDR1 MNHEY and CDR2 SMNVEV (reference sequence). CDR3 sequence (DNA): TGTGCCAGCAGACAGGGTGGTCAGCCCCAGCATTTT. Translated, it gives CASRQGGQPQHF.

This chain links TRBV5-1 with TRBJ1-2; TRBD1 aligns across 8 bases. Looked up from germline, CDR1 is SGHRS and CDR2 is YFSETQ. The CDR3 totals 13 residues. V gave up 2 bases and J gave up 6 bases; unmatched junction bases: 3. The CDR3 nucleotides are TGCGCCAGCAGCTTCGCAGGGGGCGATGGCTACACCTTC. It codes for CASSFAGGDGYTF. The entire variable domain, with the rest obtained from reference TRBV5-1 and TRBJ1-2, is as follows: KAGVTQTPRYLIKTRGQQVTLSCSPISGHRSVSWYQQTPGQGLQFLFEYFSETQRNKGNFPGRFSGRQFSNSRSEMNVSTLELGDSALYLCASSFAGGDGYTFGSGTRLTVV.